The 21 T cell receptor beta chains presented below share a single source sample, sequenced in a study of CD8+CD57+ T cells in acquired aplastic anemia. Only patients with CD8+CD57+ cell expansion on flow cytometry were chosen for sequencing. For CDR3 and TCR beta VDJ profiling, genomic DNA was the template used. TCRdb reanalysed the reads using MiXCR and keeps one entry per CDR3 protein. This repertoire shows some 92,000 distinct CDR3 sequences, 55% to 70% found once; its top ten account for about 62%. The source material was sorted CD4+, CD8+, or CD8+CD57+ T cells (not recorded which) from PBMCs. The source is a human donor with aplastic anemia.

V is TRBV30 and J is TRBJ1-6, with D unclear. Germline V gene lookup returns CDR1 GTSNPN and CDR2 SVGIG (reference sequence). The CDR3 consists of 13 residues. Trimming removed 1 base at V and 7 bases at J, with 8 bases between. CDR3 loop: CAWSGNLNSPLHF. In DNA form, the CDR3 reads TGTGCCTGGAGTGGGAATTTGAATTCACCCCTCCACTTT.

The J gene is TRBJ2-5, the V gene TRBV20-1, with a weak D call TRBD2 (6 bases). Per germline, CDR1 DFQATT and CDR2 SNEGSKA (reference sequence). Trimming removed 3 bases from V and 2 bases from J, with 13 bases in between. The CDR3 loop spans 14 amino acids. The CDR3 loop reads CSASSGLLQETQYF. CDR3 bases: TGCAGTGCTAGCTCGGGACTCTTACAAGAGACCCAGTACTTC.

This chain connects TRBV15 to TRBJ2-5; D gene uncertain. Trimming cost V 9 bases and J 1 base, with 24 bases left between them. The CDR3 is made up of 17 amino acids. Germline loops: CDR1 LNHNV, CDR2 YYDKDF (reference sequence). This chain's CDR3 is CATKDQTRRAPQETQYF. DNA of the CDR3: TGTGCCACGAAGGACCAAACGAGACGAGCTCCCCAAGAGACCCAGTACTTC.

The chain recombines TRBV29-1 with TRBJ2-3; D may be TRBD1 (5 bases). This CDR3 has 12 amino acids. The V end lost 3 bases, the J end lost 4 bases, and 8 bases lay between the germline ends. Germline V gene data show CDR1 as SQVTM and CDR2 as ANQGSEA. CDR3 sequence: CSVELGPDTQYF. DNA for the CDR3: TGCAGCGTTGAGTTGGGGCCAGATACGCAGTATTTT.

The genes are TRBV28 and TRBJ2-5; tentative D call: TRBD2 (6 bases). CDR3 length: 14 residues. V was clipped by 3 bases and J by 5 bases, with 13 bases between them. Germline CDR1 reads MDHEN; CDR2 reads SYDVKM. As DNA, the CDR3 is TGTGCCAGCAGTTTTTCGCGGGGTGAGGAGACCCAGTACTTC. Protein product: CASSFSRGEETQYF.

The chain carries TRBV29-1 and TRBJ2-5; D gene unclear. V was cut by 0 bases and J by 11 bases, with 13 bases left in between. The CDR3 contains 12 residues. The germline CDR1 and CDR2 sequences are SQVTM and ANQGSEA. The CDR3 sequence: CSVEEVSMGQYF. The CDR3 DNA sequence: TGCAGCGTTGAAGAAGTCAGTATGGGGCAGTACTTC.

This clonotype was observed at least ten times. The chain joins TRBV5-4 to TRBJ1-1; D is perhaps TRBD1 (6 bases). Trimming took 2 bases from V and 6 from J, leaving 14 bases between them. Germline V CDR1 and CDR2: SGHNT, YYREEE (reference sequence). The CDR3 spans 14 residues. CDR3 in amino acids: CASSFSGGGAEAFF. Here the CDR3 DNA reads TGTGCCAGCAGCTTCAGTGGGGGGGGCGCTGAAGCTTTCTTT.

This clonotype occurred once. This rearrangement joins TRBV4-1 to TRBJ2-5; 7 nucleotides line up with TRBD1. The last part of the DNA fits TRBJ2-7 better; the J call may be wrong. Germline CDR1 reads MGHRA; CDR2 reads YSYEKL. CDR3 length equals 15 residues. The CDR3 nucleotides are TGCGCCAGCAGCCAAGATGCAGGGGGTTCCTACGAGCAGTACTTC. Translation: CASSQDAGGSYEQYF.

A single count supports this clonotype. The chain links TRBV29-1 to TRBJ2-1; 7 nucleotides agree with TRBD2. Germline-derived CDR1 and CDR2 are SQVTM and ANQGSEA. There are 14 residues in the CDR3. Trimming cost V 4 bases and J 6 bases; bases outside gene matches: 9. Written as DNA, the CDR3 is TGCAGCGTTGTGACTAGCAGGTCAATCAATGAGCAGTTCTTC. This translates into CSVVTSRSINEQFF.

The rearrangement links TRBV7-2 to TRBJ2-5, with no clear D. This CDR3 is built from 15 residues. The germline gives CDR1 SGHTA, CDR2 FQGNSA. Deletions cut 1 base from V and 5 bases from J, with 14 bases between. The CDR3 nucleotides read TGTGCCAGCAGCTTAGTAGTGCGCCGGACCGAGACCCAGTACTTC. It yields the protein CASSLVVRRTETQYF.

This clonotype showed up many times. V gene TRBV27 combines with J gene TRBJ1-1; 9 bases fit TRBD1. The CDR3 runs to 14 residues. Germline CDR1 MNHEY, CDR2 SMNVEV (reference sequence). With V trimmed by 6 bases and J by 1 base, 3 bases remained unmatched. This CDR3 is CASSQQGANTEAFF. CDR3 nucleotides: TGTGCCAGCAGCCAACAGGGGGCGAACACTGAAGCTTTCTTT.

CDR3 amino acids: CASSSRGIQETQYF. The CDR3 region has the DNA TGTGCCAGCTCTTCGCGGGGGATCCAAGAGACCCAGTACTTC. The chain carries TRBV5-4 and TRBJ2-5, with 7 bases matching TRBD2. This CDR3 has 14 residues. V lost 7 bases to trimming and J lost 1 base; unmatched junction nucleotides: 7. The germline gives CDR1 SGHNT, CDR2 YYREEE (reference sequence).

The CDR3 DNA sequence: TGTGCCAGTAGAGCAGACAAGGACTACGAGCAGTACTTC. Protein product: CASRADKDYEQYF. The chain joins TRBV19 to TRBJ2-7; D is unresolved. The CDR3 runs to 13 residues. V lost 6 bases, J lost 3 bases, and 12 bases lay in between. Germline V gene lookup returns CDR1 LNHDA and CDR2 SQIVND (reference sequence).

This clonotype was picked up a small number of times. The gene calls are TRBV15 and TRBJ1-6; D perhaps matches TRBD1 (5 bases). Germline-derived CDR1 and CDR2 are LNHNV and YYDKDF (reference sequence). V lost 0 bases, J lost 5 bases, and 11 bases lay in between. The CDR3 has 16 amino acids. CDR3 sequence reads: CATSRESGTNNSPLHF. Here the CDR3 DNA reads TGTGCCACCAGCAGAGAGTCAGGGACTAATAATTCACCCCTCCACTTT.

In its sample, this clonotype was seen many times. V is TRBV4-2 and J is TRBJ1-5; 7 bases are a match to TRBD1. The trim removed 5 bases at V and 6 bases at J, leaving 7 bases unmatched. The CDR3 covers 14 residues. Germline CDR1 and CDR2: LGHNA and YNFKEQ. In DNA, the CDR3 is TGTGCCAGCAGCTGGAACAGGGGAAGTCAGCCCCAGCATTTT. Amino acids: CASSWNRGSQPQHF.

This chain joins TRBV20-1 and TRBJ2-6; TRBD1 aligns across 8 bases. V lost 3 bases, J lost 4 bases, and 8 bases stayed unmatched. The CDR3 runs to 16 residues. In germline, CDR1 is DFQATT, CDR2 SNEGSKA (reference sequence). The CDR3 here is CSARRSDRGGANVLTF. The DNA for the CDR3 is TGCAGTGCTAGGAGATCCGACAGGGGAGGGGCCAACGTCCTGACTTTC.

V and J are TRBV7-9 and TRBJ1-1; unclear D gene. This CDR3 region has 13 residues. The V gene lost 4 bases and the J gene lost 5 bases, with 11 bases spanning the gap. Germline CDR1 is SEHNR and CDR2 is FQNEAQ (reference sequence). CDR3 sequence (DNA): TGTGCCAGCAGCTACTATGGGATTACTGAAGCTTTCTTT. Amino acid sequence: CASSYYGITEAFF.

This clonotype came up many times. The CDR3 coding sequence is TGTGCCAGCAGTGGAACGGGGGCCTATGGGGATACGCAGTATTTT. Amino acids: CASSGTGAYGDTQYF. The V gene is TRBV2, the J gene TRBJ2-3; D may match TRBD1 or TRBD2 (6 bases each). The length of the CDR3 is 15 residues. Germline V gives CDR1 SNHLY, CDR2 FYNNEI. V lost 4 bases to trimming and J lost 6 bases, with 17 bases between them.

Only a few counts were recorded for this clonotype. The chain links TRBV24-1 to TRBJ2-7; D perhaps matches TRBD1 (5 bases). This CDR3 has 14 amino acids. Germline V gene lookup returns CDR1 KGHDR and CDR2 SFDVKD. Deletions cut 0 bases from V and 5 bases from J, with 10 bases between. Here the CDR3 reads CATSDLQTGDEQYF. CDR3 in DNA: TGTGCCACCAGTGATTTGCAAACAGGAGACGAGCAGTACTTC.

The chain is built from TRBV20-1 and TRBJ2-5; D perhaps matches TRBD2 (6 bases). This CDR3 comprises 14 residues. From germline, CDR1 is DFQATT and CDR2 SNEGSKA (reference sequence). V shed 3 bases and J shed 5 bases, with 16 bases lying between them. CDR3 sequence reads: CSASPTSLEETQYF. CDR3 DNA sequence: TGCAGTGCTAGTCCTACTAGCCTCGAGGAGACCCAGTACTTC.

The chain carries TRBV10-3 and TRBJ2-3; D gene ambiguous. V was clipped by 4 bases and J by 4 bases, with 6 bases between them. Germline CDR1 and CDR2: ENHRY and SYGVKD. The CDR3 length is 12 residues. CDR3 amino acids: CAISGHSDTQYF. CDR3 DNA sequence: TGTGCCATCAGTGGACATTCAGATACGCAGTATTTT.